The subject of this entry is one T cell receptor beta chain. Trimming left V 1 base short and J 1 base short, with 13 bases between. The V gene's germline CDR1 is SGHTA and CDR2 FQGNSA. CDR3 length equals 16 residues. TCRdb's table, derived via immunoSEQ multiplex PCR, lists solely in-frame clones and lacks some. This table has 98,000 or so clones, roughly 80% appearing once. The data belong to a study of OX40 agonist ivuxolimab in advanced cancers. Study-level information: The patients got ivuxolimab, which is an agonistic anti-OX40 (CD134) antibody.

The sequence derives from an adult with an advanced solid tumor such as melanoma, head and neck, liver or kidney cancer. The V and J genes are TRBV7-2 and TRBJ1-1; maybe TRBD1 (5 bases). Here the sequenced sample was CD4+ or CD8+ T cells sorted from blood, taken in a trial of the OX40 agonist ivuxolimab. The CDR3 spells CASSLEWGRSNTEAFF. The CDR3 DNA reads TGTGCCAGCAGCTTAGAGTGGGGCAGGTCGAACACTGAAGCTTTCTTT.